These T cell receptor beta chains were read from a single sample in a study of T cell repertoires in ileal Crohn's disease. Sequencing was performed with immunoSEQ multiplex PCR; in TCRdb, only in-frame clones are kept and a portion is missing. The sample lists around 4,000 clones, around 84% occurring once. The sequencing sample was made of ileal tissue. The receptors were gathered from an adult with Crohn's disease. The CDR3 runs from the conserved cysteine through the conserved F or W. The D gene is left open where the match is weak. Clone sizes are given selectively: once, few, many, or a class where the clone is expanded.

>.|TRBD1|TRBV28|TRBJ1-5
CASSLYKGAGNQPQHF
TGTGCCAGCAGTTTATATAAGGGGGCAGGCAATCAGCCCCAGCATTTT
>.|.|TRBV5-1|TRBJ2-1
CASSPKGLGLNEQFF
TGCGCCAGCAGCCCCAAGGGACTCGGCCTCAATGAGCAGTTCTTC
>.|TRBD1|TRBV6-6|TRBJ1-4
CASIGAGGATNEKLFF
TGTGCCAGCATTGGAGCAGGGGGCGCAACTAATGAAAAACTGTTTTTT
>.|TRBD1|TRBV5-8|TRBJ1-1
CASISLVHYGRTGSTEAFF
TGTGCCAGCATCAGCTTGGTTCATTACGGGAGGACAGGGAGCACTGAAGCTTTCTTT
>.|TRBD1|TRBV6-5|TRBJ2-2
CASRPGTDSTGELFF
TGTGCCAGCAGACCCGGGACAGATTCTACCGGGGAGCTGTTTTTT
>few|TRBD2|TRBV5-1|TRBJ2-3
CASSATSGGPSTDTQYF
TGCGCCAGCAGCGCAACTAGCGGGGGCCCTAGCACAGATACGCAGTATTTT
>.|.|TRBV18|TRBJ1-1
CASSPARANTEAFF
TGTGCCAGCTCACCAGCGAGGGCTAACACTGAAGCTTTCTTT
>.|.|TRBV25-1|TRBJ2-1
CASRFNYNEQFF
TGTGCCAGCAGGTTCAACTACAATGAGCAGTTCTTC
>.|.|TRBV7-2|TRBJ1-2
CASSLDNRNYGYTF
TGTGCCAGCAGCTTAGATAACAGGAACTATGGCTACACCTTC
>.|.|TRBV6-5|TRBJ1-5
CASSPAGLHNQPQHF
TGTGCCAGCAGCCCTGCGGGGCTCCACAATCAGCCCCAGCATTTT
>.|TRBD1|TRBV7-8|TRBJ1-4
CASSFLAPGQGNIKNEKLFF
TGTGCCAGCAGCTTCCTAGCCCCGGGACAGGGGAATATAAAAAATGAAAAACTGTTTTTT
>.|.|TRBV7-8|TRBJ1-5
CASSLRPGDVSQPQHF
TGTGCCAGCAGCTTAAGACCAGGGGATGTTAGTCAGCCCCAGCATTTT
>.|.|TRBV7-6|TRBJ2-5
CASSLGDKKETQYF
TGTGCCAGCAGCTTAGGCGACAAAAAAGAGACCCAGTACTTC
>.|.|TRBV2|TRBJ1-1
CASKSAERQNTEAFF
TGTGCCAGCAAGTCAGCCGAAAGACAGAACACTGAAGCTTTCTTT
>.|.|TRBV6-5|TRBJ2-7
CASSYELDRSYEQYF
TGTGCCAGCAGTTACGAATTAGACAGGAGCTACGAGCAGTACTTC
>once|TRBD1|TRBV5-1|TRBJ1-5
CASSPGQGLGNQPQHF
TGCGCCAGCAGCCCGGGACAGGGGTTAGGGAATCAGCCCCAGCATTTT
>.|.|TRBV30|TRBJ1-5
CAWSEQDNQPQHF
TGTGCCTGGAGTGAACAGGACAATCAGCCCCAGCATTTT
>.|TRBD1|TRBV29-1|TRBJ1-1
CSVTGAALNTEAFF
TGCAGCGTGACAGGGGCCGCCCTGAACACTGAAGCTTTCTTT
>few|.|TRBV27|TRBJ1-3
CASSLSFSGNTIYF
TGTGCCAGCAGTCTATCCTTCTCTGGAAACACCATATATTTT
>.|.|TRBV7-3|TRBJ2-1
CASSLSGSSYNEQFF
TGTGCCAGCAGCTTAAGCGGGTCATCCTACAATGAGCAGTTCTTC
>.|TRBD1|TRBV10-2|TRBJ1-2
CASSRDRGAGYTF
TGCGCCAGCAGCCGAGACAGGGGGGCTGGCTACACCTTC
>.|.|TRBV2|TRBJ2-7
CASNREISYEQYF
TGTGCCAGCAACCGGGAAATCTCCTACGAGCAGTACTTC
>.|TRBD1|TRBV5-1|TRBJ1-6
CASSLVPTGAQSSYNSPLHF
TGCGCCAGCAGCTTGGTGCCGACAGGGGCCCAGAGCTCCTATAATTCACCCCTCCACTTT
>.|TRBD2|TRBV9|TRBJ2-3
CASSVGGGGGVVDTQYF
TGTGCCAGCAGCGTAGGAGGGGGCGGGGGGGTTGTAGATACGCAGTATTTT
>.|TRBD1|TRBV10-3|TRBJ1-5
CAISAGQGRDQPQHF
TGTGCCATCAGTGCGGGACAGGGGAGGGATCAGCCCCAGCATTTT
>.|.|TRBV4-2|TRBJ1-1
CASSQDRRDHLSSTEAFF
TGTGCCAGCAGCCAAGATAGGAGGGACCACTTAAGCTCCACTGAAGCTTTCTTT